This T cell receptor (beta chain) was sequenced for a study of blood T cell repertoires in COVID-19. Produced via immunoSEQ multiplex PCR; TCRdb's table is partial and in-frame only. Among around 91,000 clones, approximately 86% were seen once, and the ten largest hold 12%. There are 16 residues in the CDR3. Germline CDR1 is MNHEY and CDR2 is SMNVEV (reference sequence). The V and J ends lost 2 bases and 3 bases, in that order; junction bases with no gene match: 5. The TCR originated in a human donor in a cohort sampled during active COVID-19. Sequencing was carried out using peripheral blood. V is TRBV27 and J is TRBJ1-5; 9 bases map to TRBD1. The CDR3 DNA sequence: TGTGCCAGCAGTTTAACGTGGGACAGGGTCAATCAGCCCCAGCATTTT. Its protein product is CASSLTWDRVNQPQHF.